A single sample is the source of the 13 T cell receptor beta chains below, sequenced in a study of cytomegalovirus exposure and HLA in healthy donors. The PCR had 60 Vbeta and 13 Jbeta primers. Data came from immunoSEQ multiplex PCR; TCRdb stores just in-frame clones and leaves some out. The data show about 210,000 clones, over 75% seen once. The sample was PBMCs. The receptors come from a male donor in good health and CMV-seronegative.

This chain joins TRBV7-2 and TRBJ2-3; D call uncertain. Trimming removed 0 bases from V and 2 bases from J, with 6 bases in between. CDR3 length: 14 amino acids. Germline V gene data show CDR1 as SGHTA and CDR2 as FQGNSA. The CDR3 nucleotides read TGTGCCAGCAGCTTAGCGACATTCACAGATACGCAGTATTTT. It codes for CASSLATFTDTQYF.

The rearrangement uses TRBV29-1 and TRBJ2-3; TRBD1 aligns across 8 bases. V was clipped by 0 bases and J by 3 bases; unmatched bases: 5. This CDR3 has 15 residues. Per germline, CDR1 SQVTM and CDR2 ANQGSEA. The CDR3 is CSVEDHTGGTDTQYF. The CDR3, as DNA: TGCAGCGTTGAAGACCATACAGGGGGAACAGATACGCAGTATTTT.

This chain uses TRBV11-3 with TRBJ2-1; 8 nucleotides align to TRBD2. Germline CDR1 SGHNT, CDR2 YENEEA. The CDR3 contains 15 residues. Trimming at V came to 2 bases and at J to 5 bases, leaving 5 bases not matched to a gene. The CDR3 loop is CASSLRRGEHNEQFF. The CDR3 nucleotides read TGTGCCAGCAGCTTAAGGCGGGGGGAGCACAATGAGCAGTTCTTC.

The rearrangement joins TRBV27 to TRBJ2-1; D is perhaps TRBD1 (5 bases). Trimming removed 8 bases at V and 8 bases at J, with 16 bases between. CDR3 size: 13 residues. Germline CDR1 is MNHEY and CDR2 is SMNVEV (reference sequence). The CDR3 DNA follows: TGTGCCAGCCAGAGTGGGGCTTGGGATGAGCAGTTCTTC. Translated, it gives CASQSGAWDEQFF.

A remark on this clone: Other DNA sequences in the same sample also yield this CDR3. The chain uses TRBV6-1 and TRBJ2-5; 12 bases are a match to TRBD2. This CDR3 has 15 amino acids. In germline, CDR1 is MNHNS, CDR2 SASEGT. The V gene end was trimmed by 2 bases and the J gene end by 2 bases; junction bases not matched to a gene: 0. The CDR3 sequence is CASSELAGGQETQYF. The DNA for the CDR3 is TGTGCCAGCAGTGAACTAGCGGGGGGGCAAGAGACCCAGTACTTC.

This clone was recorded once. This sequence joins TRBV7-2 and TRBJ2-5, with D unresolved. Trimming stripped 3 bases from V and 2 bases from J, with 16 bases between. Germline V gene lookup returns CDR1 SGHTA and CDR2 FQGNSA. There are 16 residues in the CDR3. The CDR3 DNA follows: TGTGCCAGCAGCTTGGGCCCGACAAGTTCGCAAGAGACCCAGTACTTC. Translation: CASSLGPTSSQETQYF.

This chain connects TRBV27 to TRBJ2-7; D possibly corresponds to TRBD1 (5 bases). Germline loops: CDR1 MNHEY, CDR2 SMNVEV (reference sequence). V was trimmed by 7 bases and J by 4 bases, leaving 23 bases between them. CDR3 length: 16 residues. For the CDR3, the DNA is TGTGCCAGCAAATCCCCTAGGGGAATCCCTCCATACGAGCAGTACTTC. It yields the protein CASKSPRGIPPYEQYF.

The chain joins TRBV7-3 to TRBJ2-1, with D perhaps TRBD2 (6 bases). Germline V CDR1 and CDR2: SGHTA, FQGTGA. CDR3 size: 18 residues. V was cut by 5 bases and J by 7 bases, with 27 bases left in between. The CDR3 loop is CASSRGAGRGSGHNEQFF. CDR3 DNA: TGTGCCAGCAGCCGAGGCGCAGGGCGCGGTAGCGGCCATAATGAGCAGTTCTTC.

This chain joins TRBV10-3 and TRBJ2-1, with 8 bases matching TRBD2. The CDR3 spans 15 residues. Germline V gives CDR1 ENHRY, CDR2 SYGVKD. V shed 7 bases and J 4 bases; nucleotides not matched to a gene: 9. CDR3 coding DNA: TGTGCCATCACCGAGAGTAGCGGGACGTACAATGAGCAGTTCTTC. Translating gives CAITESSGTYNEQFF.

V gene TRBV6-5 combines with J gene TRBJ1-1; D ambiguous. Germline V gene data show CDR1 as MNHEY and CDR2 as SVGAGI. Trimming took 4 bases from V and 3 from J, leaving 12 bases between them. The CDR3 loop spans 14 amino acids. This chain's CDR3 is CASSFTGSDTEAFF. The CDR3 DNA follows: TGTGCCAGCAGTTTCACCGGGAGTGACACTGAAGCTTTCTTT.

This sequence joins TRBV5-1 and TRBJ2-7; TRBD1 might be the D (6 bases). Germline CDR1 and CDR2: SGHRS and YFSETQ. The CDR3 consists of 17 residues. V was shortened by 0 bases and J by 3 bases, with 19 bases between the two germline ends. CDR3 DNA sequence: TGCGCCAGCAGCTTGGTGGGAGTTGGGGGCGCGGTCTACGAGCAGTACTTC. This translates into CASSLVGVGGAVYEQYF.

V and J are TRBV28 and TRBJ2-1, with a possible D match to TRBD2 (5 bases). Trimming left V 7 bases short and J 7 bases short, with 20 bases between. CDR3 size: 15 residues. Looked up from germline, CDR1 is MDHEN and CDR2 is SYDVKM. The CDR3: CASNTMMAGVNEQFF. The DNA for the CDR3 is TGTGCCAGCAACACCATGATGGCCGGGGTGAATGAGCAGTTCTTC.

V usage is TRBV5-1 and J usage is TRBJ2-7; TRBD2 might be the D (6 bases). This CDR3 is built from 16 residues. The V gene's germline CDR1 is SGHRS and CDR2 YFSETQ. V shed 4 bases and J shed 3 bases, with 20 bases lying between them. The CDR3 nucleotides read TGCGCCAGCAGCCTTGGCATGGCGGGATCCGACTACGAGCAGTACTTC. It codes for CASSLGMAGSDYEQYF.